These T cell receptor beta chains were read from a single sample in a study of T cell responses to AZD1222 COVID-19 vaccine. The data were produced by immunoSEQ multiplex PCR, yet TCRdb's version contains in-frame clones alone and is incomplete. The data contain nearly 110,000 clones, less than 95% of them singletons. This specimen consisted of peripheral blood, obtained 28 days after the second AZD1222 dose. Receptor source: an adult who received the AZD1222 COVID-19 vaccine. CDR3s include the opening cysteine and the closing phenylalanine or tryptophan. D genes are given only for firm matches. Not every row has a clone size; where given, it reads once, few, many or a size class.

j_call | v_call | clone_size | d_call | cdr3_nt | cdr3_aa
TRBJ1-4 | TRBV19 | . | . | TGTGCCAGTAGTACCACAGGGAGAAATGAAAAACTGTTTTTT | CASSTTGRNEKLFF
TRBJ2-2 | TRBV7-3 | . | . | TGTGCCAGCAGGGCCTCCGGTAGTCCACAAAACACCGGGGAGCTGTTTTTT | CASRASGSPQNTGELFF
TRBJ2-3 | TRBV12-3/TRBV12-4 | . | . | TGTGCCACCAAAGCGGGTTCCACAGATACGCAGTATTTT | CATKAGSTDTQYF
TRBJ2-1 | TRBV4-1 | . | . | TGCGCCAGCAGCCGGACCGACGCGAACAATGAGCAGTTCTTC | CASSRTDANNEQFF
TRBJ2-7 | TRBV18 | . | . | TGTGCCAGCTCACCAGTAGATACCTCTACGGAGCAGTACTTC | CASSPVDTSTEQYF
TRBJ1-5 | TRBV18 | . | . | TGTGCCAGCTCATCGCTCGAACTTAGGGGGAGTCAGCCCCAGCATTTT | CASSSLELRGSQPQHF
TRBJ2-5 | TRBV9 | . | TRBD2 | TGTGCCAGCAGCGTAAGCGGGGGGGCAGAGACCCAGTACTTC | CASSVSGGAETQYF
TRBJ1-5 | TRBV27 | . | . | TGTGCCACCACGACAGGTAGTCAGCCCCAGCATTTT | CATTTGSQPQHF
TRBJ2-7 | TRBV11-3 | . | TRBD2 | TGTGCCAGCAGCTTATATGGGGGGGACGAGCAGTACTTC | CASSLYGGDEQYF
TRBJ1-1 | TRBV27 | . | . | TGTGCCAGCAGTTTTGGGACTGAAGCTTTCTTT | CASSFGTEAFF
TRBJ1-2 | TRBV6-2/TRBV6-3 | . | . | TGTGCCAGCAGTCCGTTTGCGGATGGCTACACCTTC | CASSPFADGYTF
TRBJ1-3 | TRBV3-1/TRBV3-2 | . | . | TGTGCCAGCAGCCCTGTGCTGGGGGGCTCTGGAAACACCATATATTTT | CASSPVLGGSGNTIYF
TRBJ2-1 | TRBV5-1 | . | . | TGCGCCAGCAGCTTTTTGGGCTACAATGAGCAGTTCTTC | CASSFLGYNEQFF
TRBJ1-6 | TRBV7-9 | . | . | TGTGCCAGCAGCGCCCCGGACAACCGGCTCGGTTCACCCCTCCACTTT | CASSAPDNRLGSPLHF
TRBJ1-5 | TRBV7-2 | . | . | TGTGCCAGCAGCTCCGGGACACAACATAGCAATCAGCCCCAGCATTTT | CASSSGTQHSNQPQHF
TRBJ1-5 | TRBV30 | . | TRBD1 | TGTGCCTGGAGTATGGGACAGGGCTATCAGCCCCAGCATTTT | CAWSMGQGYQPQHF
TRBJ1-1 | TRBV7-9 | . | . | TGTGCCAGCAGCTTAACTGAAGCTTTCTTT | CASSLTEAFF
TRBJ1-3 | TRBV21-1 | . | . | TGTGCCAGCAGCTCCCCGGCTGGAAACACCATATATTTT | CASSSPAGNTIYF
TRBJ1-3 | TRBV5-1 | . | . | TGCGCCAGCAGCCCCGACATACCTGGAAACACCATATATTTT | CASSPDIPGNTIYF
TRBJ1-1 | TRBV7-2 | . | . | TGTGCCAGCAGCTTAATTGCCCCACCCACTGAAGCTTTCTTT | CASSLIAPPTEAFF
TRBJ2-4 | TRBV27 | once | . | TGTGCCAGCAGCGCCCAAAGACTAGCCAAAAACATTCAGTACTTC | CASSAQRLAKNIQYF
TRBJ1-4 | TRBV2 | . | . | TGTGCCAGCAGTGACGCGGCGGAGGATGAAAAACTGTTTTTT | CASSDAAEDEKLFF
TRBJ1-6 | TRBV9 | . | TRBD1 | TGTGCCAGCAAAGGACAGGGGCAAAATTCACCCCTCCACTTT | CASKGQGQNSPLHF
TRBJ2-5 | TRBV6-5 | . | . | TGTGCCAGCAGAGCCGGGAACACGGGGCGTGAGACCCAGTACTTC | CASRAGNTGRETQYF
TRBJ2-3 | TRBV21-1 | . | . | TGTGCCAGCAGCAAAGGGCGGACGGCAGGGCCTAGCTTCACAGATACGCAGTATTTT | CASSKGRTAGPSFTDTQYF
TRBJ1-2 | TRBV7-2 | . | . | TGTGCCAGCAGCGTATCCCCGGGTAGATTTCATGGCTACACCTTC | CASSVSPGRFHGYTF
TRBJ2-7 | TRBV4-3 | . | . | TGCGCCAGCAGCCAAGTCCGTACAGGGATTGACTCGGGGGAGCAGTACTTC | CASSQVRTGIDSGEQYF
TRBJ2-2 | TRBV7-9 | once | TRBD1 | TGTGCCAGCAGTCCAACAGGGGGGAACACCGGGGAGCTGTTTTTT | CASSPTGGNTGELFF
TRBJ1-6 | TRBV19 | . | . | TGTGCCAGTAGCGGGGGCCTCTATAATTCACCCCTCCACTTT | CASSGGLYNSPLHF
TRBJ1-2 | TRBV4-3 | . | . | TGCGCCAGCAGCCAAGAGTTTCAGGGAGCGGGAGGCTACACCTTC | CASSQEFQGAGGYTF
TRBJ2-6 | TRBV4-3 | . | . | TGCGCCAGCAGCCAAGATTCGCGGACCGACTTCTCTGGGGCCAACGTCCTGACTTTC | CASSQDSRTDFSGANVLTF
TRBJ2-6 | TRBV20-1 | . | . | TGCAGTGCTAGTACCGGGGCCCGCTCTGGGGCCAACGTCCTGACTTTC | CSASTGARSGANVLTF
TRBJ2-1 | TRBV4-1 | . | . | TGCGCCAGCACCCCAAGCCGTGTCGATGAGCAGTTCTTC | CASTPSRVDEQFF
TRBJ2-1 | TRBV7-6 | . | TRBD2 | TGTGCCAGCAGCTTGACTAGCGGGGGGAGCGGTGAGCAGTTCTTC | CASSLTSGGSGEQFF
TRBJ2-7 | TRBV6-5 | . | . | TGTGCCAGCAGTTACTCGTACAGATCCTACGAGCAGTACTTC | CASSYSYRSYEQYF
TRBJ1-4 | TRBV30 | . | . | TGTGCCTGGAGTGTTGGGACCGCAACTAATGAAAAACTGTTTTTT | CAWSVGTATNEKLFF
TRBJ1-5 | TRBV9 | once | TRBD1 | TGTGCCAGCAGCGCTGGACAGGGGGCGGTTCAGCCCCAGCATTTT | CASSAGQGAVQPQHF
TRBJ2-5 | TRBV15 | few | . | TGTGCCACCAGCAGGGAAAATCCCCAAGAGACCCAGTACTTC | CATSRENPQETQYF
TRBJ2-2 | TRBV7-2 | . | . | TGTGCAAGCAAGAGGCTAGCGAACACCGGGGAGCTGTTTTTT | CASKRLANTGELFF
TRBJ1-1 | TRBV19 | . | TRBD1 | TGTGCCAGTAGGATAGGGGGCGTTGGGACTGAAGCTTTCTTT | CASRIGGVGTEAFF
TRBJ2-3 | TRBV20-1 | once | . | TGCAGTGCTAGTGCGGTGGGGGGCAACCCCTACACGCAGTATTTT | CSASAVGGNPYTQYF
TRBJ2-7 | TRBV19 | once | TRBD1 | TGTGCCAGTAGGGACAGGGTTGGACCCGGGGAGCAGTACTTC | CASRDRVGPGEQYF
TRBJ2-1 | TRBV4-1 | . | TRBD1 | TGCGCCAGCAGCCAAGATGCCGACAGGGGAAAATACAATGAGCAGTTCTTC | CASSQDADRGKYNEQFF
TRBJ2-7 | TRBV6-4 | . | . | TGTGCCAGCAGTGGAGGGGGGGCCGGCGCCGAGCAGTACTTC | CASSGGGAGAEQYF
TRBJ1-6 | TRBV27 | . | . | TGTGCCAGCGGGGCCTCCTATAATTCACCCCTCCACTTT | CASGASYNSPLHF
TRBJ2-2 | TRBV5-1 | . | . | TGCGCCAGCAGCTTGACTAGCCTGAACACCGGGGAGCTGTTTTTT | CASSLTSLNTGELFF
TRBJ1-2 | TRBV7-3 | . | . | TGTGCCAGCAGCTTAAATGGGGGACTGTATTCATATGGCTACACCTTC | CASSLNGGLYSYGYTF
TRBJ2-4 | TRBV7-2 | few | . | TGTGCCAGCAGCTCCACTTCGTTCGGCAACGATAGGCTAAACATTCAGTACTTC | CASSSTSFGNDRLNIQYF
TRBJ1-2 | TRBV7-3 | . | . | TGTGCCAGCAGCCTTGGAAGCGGTTCGAATGGCTACACCTTC | CASSLGSGSNGYTF
TRBJ1-2 | TRBV6-5 | . | . | TGTGCCAGCAGTTACTCAAGAGCCGGGCCCTATGGCTACACCTTC | CASSYSRAGPYGYTF
TRBJ2-2 | TRBV3-1/TRBV3-2 | . | . | TGTGCCAGCAGCCTTTGGGGCTTTCCCGGGGAGCTGTTTTTT | CASSLWGFPGELFF
TRBJ2-5 | TRBV7-2 | . | . | TGTGCCAGCAGCTTAGGGGGAGGGGGGAAAGAGACCCAGTACTTC | CASSLGGGGKETQYF
TRBJ1-1 | TRBV20-1 | . | TRBD1 | TGCAGTGCTAGTAGACAGGGTTCTGAAGCTTTCTTT | CSASRQGSEAFF
TRBJ1-5 | TRBV3-1/TRBV3-2 | . | . | TGTGCCAGCTGTGCCGGGCCAAATCAGCCCCAGCATTTT | CASCAGPNQPQHF